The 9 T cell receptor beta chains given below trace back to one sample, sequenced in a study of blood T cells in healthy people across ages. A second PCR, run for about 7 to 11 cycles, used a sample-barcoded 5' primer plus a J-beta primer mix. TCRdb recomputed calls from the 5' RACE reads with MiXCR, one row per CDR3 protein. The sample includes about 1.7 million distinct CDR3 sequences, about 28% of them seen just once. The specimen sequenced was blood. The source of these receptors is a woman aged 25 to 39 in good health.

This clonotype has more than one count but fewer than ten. The CDR3 DNA follows: TGTGCCAGCAGCTTAGAGGCAGGGGAATGGAACACCGGGGAGCTGTTTTTT. Translated, it gives CASSLEAGEWNTGELFF. The chain joins TRBV7-2 to TRBJ2-2; D is possibly TRBD1 (6 bases). Trimming removed 1 base from V and 1 base from J, with 13 bases in between. Per germline, CDR1 SGHTA and CDR2 FQGNSA. This CDR3 has 17 residues.

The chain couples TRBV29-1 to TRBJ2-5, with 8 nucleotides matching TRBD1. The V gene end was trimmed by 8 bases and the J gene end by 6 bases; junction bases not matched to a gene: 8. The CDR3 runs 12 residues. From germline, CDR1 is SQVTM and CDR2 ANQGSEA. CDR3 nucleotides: TGCAGCACTTCAGACAGGGGACAGACCCAGTACTTC. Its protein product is CSTSDRGQTQYF.

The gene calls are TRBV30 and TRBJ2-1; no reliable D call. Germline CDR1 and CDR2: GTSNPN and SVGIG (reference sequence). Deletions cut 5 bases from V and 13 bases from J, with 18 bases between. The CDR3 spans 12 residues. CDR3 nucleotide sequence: TGTGCCTGGGGGCAGCGTTCAGAGACCCAGTTCTTC. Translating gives CAWGQRSETQFF.

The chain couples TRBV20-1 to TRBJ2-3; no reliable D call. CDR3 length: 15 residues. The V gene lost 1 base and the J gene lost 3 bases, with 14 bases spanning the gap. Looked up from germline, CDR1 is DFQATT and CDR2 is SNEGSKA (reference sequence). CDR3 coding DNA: TGCAGTGCTAGAGTCCCACTTACTGGGACAGATACGCAGTATTTT. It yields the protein CSARVPLTGTDTQYF.

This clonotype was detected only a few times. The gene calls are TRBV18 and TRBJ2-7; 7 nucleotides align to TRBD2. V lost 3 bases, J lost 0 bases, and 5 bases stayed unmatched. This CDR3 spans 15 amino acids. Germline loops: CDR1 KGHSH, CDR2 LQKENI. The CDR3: CASSPTSDSSYEQYF. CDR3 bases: TGTGCCAGCTCACCTACTAGCGATTCCTCCTACGAGCAGTACTTC.

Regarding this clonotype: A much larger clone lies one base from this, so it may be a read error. CDR3 bases: TGTGCCAGCAGCGCCGGGACTAGCTGGAGAGAGCAGTACTTC. Translated, it gives CASSAGTSWREQYF. The chain has TRBV28 and TRBJ2-4; TRBD2 matches at 9 bases. Trimming at V came to 6 bases and at J to 13 bases, leaving 13 bases not matched to a gene. CDR3 length: 14 amino acids. The germline V gene encodes CDR1 MDHEN and CDR2 SYDVKM. Full variable domain (outside the CDR3, taken from reference TRBV28 and TRBJ2-4): DVKVTQSSRYLVKRTGEKVFLECVQDMDHENMFWYRQDPGLGLRLIYFSYDVKMKEKGDIPEGYSVSREKKERFSLILESASTNQTSMYLCASSAGTSWREQYFGAGTRLSVL.

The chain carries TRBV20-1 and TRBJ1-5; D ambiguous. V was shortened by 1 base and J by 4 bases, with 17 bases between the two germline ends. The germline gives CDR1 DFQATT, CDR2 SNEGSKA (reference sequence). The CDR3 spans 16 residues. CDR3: CSARGSPGSDNQPQHF. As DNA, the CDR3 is TGCAGTGCTAGAGGTAGCCCCGGGTCAGATAATCAGCCCCAGCATTTT.

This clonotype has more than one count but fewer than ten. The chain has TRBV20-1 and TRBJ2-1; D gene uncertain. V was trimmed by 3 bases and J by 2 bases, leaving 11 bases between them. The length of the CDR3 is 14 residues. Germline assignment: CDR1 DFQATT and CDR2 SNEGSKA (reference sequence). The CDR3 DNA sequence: TGCAGTGCTAGCACCAGAACACCCTACAATGAGCAGTTCTTC. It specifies CSASTRTPYNEQFF.

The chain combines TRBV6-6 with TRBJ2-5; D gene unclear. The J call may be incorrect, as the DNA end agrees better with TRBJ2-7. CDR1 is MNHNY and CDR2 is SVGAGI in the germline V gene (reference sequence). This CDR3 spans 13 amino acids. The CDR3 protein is CASSYSRQGEQYF. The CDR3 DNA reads TGTGCCAGCAGTTACTCCCGGCAAGGCGAGCAGTACTTC.